This T cell receptor (beta chain) is drawn from a study of blood T cell repertoires in COVID-19. Seattle-derived patients entered the study during active infection and were followed longitudinally. CDR1 MNHEY and CDR2 SVGEGT come from the germline V gene. Trimming stripped 5 bases from V and 8 bases from J, with 9 bases between. This CDR3 spans 12 amino acids. How the authors handled the data: The assay estimated nucleated cells by amplifying reference gene primers. Profiled with immunoSEQ multiplex PCR; TCRdb holds only in-frame clones, not every one. That table furnishes V, J and clone size, whereas the DNA furnished D and trimming. The sample includes 180,000 or so clones, 80% to 85% of them seen just once.

This chain uses TRBV6-2 or TRBV6-3 with TRBJ1-4; D is possibly TRBD1 (5 bases). Sequencing was done on a sample of peripheral blood. The sequence was collected from a woman aged 70-85 years with COVID-19, enrolled during active disease. CDR3 nucleotide sequence: TGTGCCAGCAGTACCAACAGGGAAAAACTGTTTTTT. It specifies CASSTNREKLFF.